This T cell receptor (beta chain) comes out of a study of T-cell reconstitution after alpha-beta-depleted transplantation in children (TCRdb year 2016). About the investigation overall: T-cell immune reconstitution after TCRalphabeta/CD19-depleted allogeneic hematopoietic cell transplantation in children was quantitatively tracked in the study by means of TCR repertoire profiling. Overall study results and their limits: About two months after transplant, the apparently early recovery of alphabetaT-cell counts reportedly depended on just several hundred clones that had expanded rapidly and came from non-depleted graft cells. Over subsequent months, a decline in hyperexpanded clone frequencies was noted, and after one year, T-cell counts and TCRbeta diversity were mostly ascribed to newly produced T cells. In some patients, high TCRbeta diversity at day 60 was attributed to recipient T cells and intrathymic progenitors that had survived conditioning.

In light of the paper, this sample's treatment or condition label describes: allogeneic hematopoietic cell transplantation with graft depleted of TCRalphabeta T cells and CD19 B cells. The children who served as transplant recipients had been given grafts of TCRalphabeta/CD19-depleted allogeneic hematopoietic cells. Library generation was performed with PCR. Data came from an Illumina HiSeq 2500. Molecular barcoding was employed in the preparation of TCR libraries, with unique molecular identifiers being used to normalize TCRbeta repertoire quantification. The public reads were reanalyzed by TCRdb: fastp trimming at Q25, MiXCR alignment, in-frame beta chains only. CDR3 protein sequences are deduplicated, and each keeps its most common genes and DNA. The sample includes more than 200,000 distinct CDR3 sequences, with roughly a quarter observed a single time. The top ten hold about 2.6% of the sample.

CDR1 and CDR2 were assigned from the germline V gene (reference sequence) as DFQATT and SNEGSKA. Measured from the cysteine to the phenylalanine, the CDR3 is 12 residues long. Only the CDR3 DNA is retained, 36 bases long and in frame from the first base. The table lists this clonotype with a few counts. This receptor's antigen is unknown. One base away there is no much larger clone; base qualities are not given. Sequencing was performed on PBMCs, taken before TCRalphabeta/CD19-depleted stem cell transplant. The source of this sequence is a girl under 10 years old with Fanconi anemia, due to receive a stem cell transplant. This chain joins TRBV20-1 to TRBJ2-1; 8 bases in between match TRBD2. The nucleotide sequence reads TGCTTCCGGGGGGGCCGCTACAATGAGCAGTTCTTC. This gives the protein CFRGGRYNEQFF.